A selection of T cell receptor beta chains follows, all from one sample in a study of patients and donors after allogeneic stem cell transplantation. MiXCR, applied by TCRdb to the RT-PCR reads, yields one record per CDR3 protein. This sample has about 410,000 distinct CDR3 sequences, with 16% found just once. Sequences were obtained from blood, either unsorted or a sorted T cell fraction (not recorded which). Source of these receptors: a human donor who was either an allogeneic HSCT recipient or a stem cell or donor lymphocyte infusion donor (not recorded which). It is not recorded whose cells these are; they may come from a transplant donor. The CDR3 runs from the conserved cysteine through the conserved F or W.

V	length	CDR3
TRBV7-6	15	CASSLDQGGNTEAFF
TRBV6-5	17	CASSYKIGQKLNYEQYF
TRBV24-1	18	CATSDPRGQTGSSYEQYF
TRBV6-1	15	CASRFLAGGPNEQFF
TRBV14	14	CASSPSDRNYGYTF
TRBV12-3/TRBV12-4	15	CASSLSGGNTDTQYF
TRBV27	15	CASSLTSGGLNTQYF
TRBV6-1	13	CASKLGLANEQFF
TRBV5-1	15	CASSSGVAAGFGYTF
TRBV30	13	CAYDQGMNTEAFF
TRBV19	15	CASSIQTGRTGELFF
TRBV5-1	16	CASSYATSGVTGELFF
TRBV4-1	16	CASSQAGTRIEETQYF
TRBV19	16	CASSTQGRVRNTEAFF
TRBV20-1	17	CSAGKIRLADRTDTQYF
TRBV20-1	14	CSARFPGQSYEQYF
TRBV4-3	13	CASSQDYGNTIYF
TRBV6-5	18	CASSYSGQVERTNEKLFF
TRBV6-1	14	CASSDGPGPDTQYF
TRBV29-1	11	CSAAAGSGYTF
TRBV4-3	14	CASSQDPLTGELFF
TRBV27	14	CASSPLASSYEQYF
TRBV2	13	CASSGIIYYEQYF
TRBV15	16	CATSRGSRTSTDTQYF
TRBV20-1	15	CSARDGDRRAYEQYF
TRBV10-2	20	CASSEPGADWAIFAYNEQFF
TRBV7-3	17	CASSLIGQREWRDTQYF
TRBV4-3	16	CASSQDSKGPGNTIYF
TRBV7-3	18	CASSAVVASGKSQETQYF